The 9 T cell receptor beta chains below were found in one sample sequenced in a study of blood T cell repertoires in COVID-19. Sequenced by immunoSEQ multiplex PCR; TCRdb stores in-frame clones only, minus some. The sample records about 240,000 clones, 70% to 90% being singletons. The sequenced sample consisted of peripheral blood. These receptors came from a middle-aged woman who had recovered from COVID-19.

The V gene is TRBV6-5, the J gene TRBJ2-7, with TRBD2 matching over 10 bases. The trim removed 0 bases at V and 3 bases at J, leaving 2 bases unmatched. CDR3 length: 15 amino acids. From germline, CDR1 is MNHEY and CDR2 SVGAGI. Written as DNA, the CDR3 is TGTGCCAGCAGTTACTCGGCTAGCGGGAGCTACGAGCAGTACTTC. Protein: CASSYSASGSYEQYF.

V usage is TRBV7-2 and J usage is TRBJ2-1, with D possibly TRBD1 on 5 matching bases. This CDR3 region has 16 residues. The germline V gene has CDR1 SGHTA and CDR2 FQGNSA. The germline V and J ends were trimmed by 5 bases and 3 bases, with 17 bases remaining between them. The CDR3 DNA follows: TGTGCCAGCAGCCCAAGGACAATTGGGTACTACAATGAGCAGTTCTTC. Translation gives CASSPRTIGYYNEQFF.

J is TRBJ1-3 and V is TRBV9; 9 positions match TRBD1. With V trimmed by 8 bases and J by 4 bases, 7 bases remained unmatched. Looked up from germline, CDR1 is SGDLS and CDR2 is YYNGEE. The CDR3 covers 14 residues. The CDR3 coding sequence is TGTGCCAGTCGACAGGGGGAGGGAGGAAACACCATATATTTT. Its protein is CASRQGEGGNTIYF. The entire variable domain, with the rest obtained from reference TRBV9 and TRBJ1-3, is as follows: DSGVTQTPKHLITATGQRVTLRCSPRSGDLSVYWYQQSLDQGLQFLIQYYNGEERAKGNILERFSAQQFPDLHSELNLSSLELGDSALYFCASRQGEGGNTIYFGEGSWLTVV.

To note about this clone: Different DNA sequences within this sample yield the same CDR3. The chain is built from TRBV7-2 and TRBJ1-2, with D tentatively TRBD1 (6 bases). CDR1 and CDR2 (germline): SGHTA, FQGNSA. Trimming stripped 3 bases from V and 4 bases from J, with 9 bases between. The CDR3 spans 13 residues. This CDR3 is CASSLGAGYGYTF. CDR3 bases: TGTGCCAGCAGCTTGGGGGCGGGCTATGGCTACACCTTC.

The DNA of the CDR3 is TGTGCCAGCAGCCGACAGGGGATGAAATACTTC. It codes for CASSRQGMKYF. The chain employs TRBV2 and TRBJ2-4; 8 positions agree with TRBD1. Germline CDR1 reads SNHLY; CDR2 reads FYNNEI. The CDR3 has 11 residues. Trimming removed 6 bases from V and 16 bases from J; junction bases left unmatched: 8.

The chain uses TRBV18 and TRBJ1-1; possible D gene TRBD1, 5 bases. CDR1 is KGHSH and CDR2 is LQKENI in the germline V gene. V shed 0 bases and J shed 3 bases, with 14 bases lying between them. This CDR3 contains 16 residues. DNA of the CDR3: TGTGCCAGCTCACCACCCAACCTCCAGGGATACACTGAAGCTTTCTTT. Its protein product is CASSPPNLQGYTEAFF.

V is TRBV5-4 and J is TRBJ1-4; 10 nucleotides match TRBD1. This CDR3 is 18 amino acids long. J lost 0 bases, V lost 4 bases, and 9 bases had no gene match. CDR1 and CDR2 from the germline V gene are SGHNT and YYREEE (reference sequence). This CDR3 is CASSGRDRGGATNEKLFF. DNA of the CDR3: TGTGCCAGCAGCGGGCGGGACAGGGGTGGAGCAACTAATGAAAAACTGTTTTTT.

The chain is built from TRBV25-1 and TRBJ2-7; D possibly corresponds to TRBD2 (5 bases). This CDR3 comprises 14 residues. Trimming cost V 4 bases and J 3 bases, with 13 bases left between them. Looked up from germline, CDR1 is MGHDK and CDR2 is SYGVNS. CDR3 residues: CASSGAVLGYEQYF. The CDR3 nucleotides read TGTGCCAGCAGTGGAGCGGTCTTAGGCTACGAGCAGTACTTC.

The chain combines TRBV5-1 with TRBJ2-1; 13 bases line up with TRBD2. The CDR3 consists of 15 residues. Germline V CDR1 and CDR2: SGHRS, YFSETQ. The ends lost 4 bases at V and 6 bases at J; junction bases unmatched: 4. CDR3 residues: CASSPRLAGGNEQFF. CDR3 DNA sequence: TGCGCCAGCAGCCCCCGACTAGCGGGAGGCAATGAGCAGTTCTTC.